This passage covers 12 T cell receptor beta chains from one sample sequenced in a study of T cells expressing NK-cell markers. TCRdb reprocessed the 5' RACE reads and reports one entry per CDR3 protein, with no DNA. This sample's table has 400,000 to 450,000 distinct CDR3 sequences. The sample comprised blood T cells: a sorted CD56 or NKG2C T cell subset, CD4+ or CD8+ T cells, or bulk PBMC T cells (not recorded which). Every receptor here comes from a woman aged 18 to 75 in good health.

The chain uses TRBV12-3 or TRBV12-4 and TRBJ2-1; the D gene TCRdb calls, TRBD2, cannot be checked with no DNA. CDR3 size: 14 residues. The CDR3 sequence is CASTSGLRYNEQFF.

The chain carries TRBV4-3 and TRBJ1-5. Germline CDR1 is LGHNA and CDR2 is YSLEER. The CDR3 is made up of 17 amino acids. The CDR3 loop reads CASSQDREGDFNQPQHF.

The CDR3 loop is CASRGVSGANVLTF. The V and J genes are TRBV5-8 and TRBJ2-6; the D call from TCRdb, TRBD1, cannot be confirmed without DNA. Germline CDR1 reads SGHTS; CDR2 reads YDEGEE. The CDR3 has 14 residues.

This chain links TRBV30 with TRBJ2-1; without DNA, the TCRdb call of TRBD1 cannot be checked. The V gene's germline CDR1 is GTSNPN and CDR2 SVGIG (reference sequence). This CDR3 contains 14 residues. The CDR3 spells CAWSPGTGYDEQFF.

The rearrangement links TRBV6-4 to TRBJ2-4; with no DNA, the TCRdb D assignment of TRBD1 cannot be verified. Per germline, CDR1 MRHNA and CDR2 SNTAGT. The CDR3 loop spans 16 amino acids. CDR3 amino acids: CASSSRERSEFNIQYF.

CDR3 amino acids: CASSFSEREQYF. The V and J genes are TRBV5-5 and TRBJ2-7. The CDR3 sequence is 12 residues long. Germline loops: CDR1 SGHKS, CDR2 YYEKEE (reference sequence).

This chain links TRBV28 with TRBJ1-1; TCRdb's D call of TRBD1 is untestable without DNA. CDR3 length: 13 residues. CDR1 and CDR2 from the germline V gene are MDHEN and SYDVKM. This CDR3 is CASRLPGHTEAFF.

This chain joins TRBV20-1 and TRBJ2-3. The CDR3 covers 12 residues. Germline assignment: CDR1 DFQATT and CDR2 SNEGSKA (reference sequence). The CDR3: CSAIADTDTQYF.

V is TRBV7-2 and J is TRBJ2-1; the TCRdb D gene call, TRBD2, has no DNA to confirm it. CDR3 length: 15 residues. Germline V lookup: CDR1 SGHTA, CDR2 FQGNSA. This CDR3 is CASSLWTGGENEQFF.

The chain combines TRBV11-1 with TRBJ2-3; absent DNA, TCRdb's TRBD1 call cannot be checked. The germline V gene has CDR1 SGHAT and CDR2 FQDESV (reference sequence). The CDR3 loop spans 16 amino acids. This CDR3 reads CASSLEQGALTDTQYF. The entire variable domain, with the rest obtained from reference TRBV11-1 and TRBJ2-3, is as follows: EAEVAQSPRYKITEKSQAVAFWCDPISGHATLYWYRQILGQGPELLVQFQDESVVDDSQLPKDRFSAERLKGVDSTLKIQPAELGDSAMYLCASSLEQGALTDTQYFGPGTRLTVL.

The chain carries TRBV5-4 and TRBJ2-1; with no DNA, the TCRdb D assignment of TRBD1 cannot be verified. The V gene's germline CDR1 is SGHNT and CDR2 YYREEE (reference sequence). The CDR3 runs 15 residues. This chain's CDR3 is CASSLSGQGYNEQFF.

The rearrangement joins TRBV11-2 to TRBJ2-5. The CDR3 is 13 residues long. Germline values: CDR1 SGHAT, CDR2 FQNNGV. Here the CDR3 reads CASNLLNQETQYF. The variable domain in full, completed from reference TRBV11-2 and TRBJ2-5, reads EAGVAQSPRYKIIEKRQSVAFWCNPISGHATLYWYQQILGQGPKLLIQFQNNGVVDDSQLPKDRFSAERLKGVDSTLKIQPAKLEDSAVYLCASNLLNQETQYFGPGTRLLVL.